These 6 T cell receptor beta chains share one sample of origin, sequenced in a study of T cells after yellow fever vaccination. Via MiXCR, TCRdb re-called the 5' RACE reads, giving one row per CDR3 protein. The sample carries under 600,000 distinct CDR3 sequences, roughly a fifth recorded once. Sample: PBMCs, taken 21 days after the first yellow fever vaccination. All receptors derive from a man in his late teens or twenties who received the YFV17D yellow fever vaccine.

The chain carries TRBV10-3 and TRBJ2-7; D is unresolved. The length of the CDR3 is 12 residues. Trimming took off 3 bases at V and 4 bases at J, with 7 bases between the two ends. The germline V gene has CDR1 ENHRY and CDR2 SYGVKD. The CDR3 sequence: CAISDGTYEQYV. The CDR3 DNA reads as TGTGCCATCAGTGATGGCACTTACGAGCAGTACGTC.

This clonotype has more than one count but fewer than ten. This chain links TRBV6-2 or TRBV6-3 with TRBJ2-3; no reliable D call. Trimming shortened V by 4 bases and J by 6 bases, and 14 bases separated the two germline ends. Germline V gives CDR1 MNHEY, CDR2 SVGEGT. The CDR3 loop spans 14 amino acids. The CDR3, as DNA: TGTGCCAGCAGTTTACAGTCTGGGCGGGATACGCAGTATTTT. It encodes CASSLQSGRDTQYF.

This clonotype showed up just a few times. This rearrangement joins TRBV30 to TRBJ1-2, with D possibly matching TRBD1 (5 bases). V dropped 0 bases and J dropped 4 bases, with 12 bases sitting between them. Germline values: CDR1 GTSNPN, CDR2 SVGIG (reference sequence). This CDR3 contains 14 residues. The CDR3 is CAWSVLGDSYGYTF. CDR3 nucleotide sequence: TGTGCCTGGAGTGTTTTGGGGGATAGCTATGGCTACACCTTC.

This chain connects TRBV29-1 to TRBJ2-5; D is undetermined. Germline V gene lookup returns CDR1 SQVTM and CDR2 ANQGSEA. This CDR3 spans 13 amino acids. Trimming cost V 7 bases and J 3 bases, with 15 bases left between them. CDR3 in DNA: TGCAGCGGGGGTAGCAACGAGGAAGAGACCCAGTACTTC. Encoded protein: CSGGSNEEETQYF. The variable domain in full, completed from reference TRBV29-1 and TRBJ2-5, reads SAVISQKPSRDICQRGTSLTIQCQVDSQVTMMFWYRQQPGQSLTLIATANQGSEATYESGFVIDKFPISRPNLTFSTLTVSNMSPEDSSIYLCSGGSNEEETQYFGPGTRLLVL.

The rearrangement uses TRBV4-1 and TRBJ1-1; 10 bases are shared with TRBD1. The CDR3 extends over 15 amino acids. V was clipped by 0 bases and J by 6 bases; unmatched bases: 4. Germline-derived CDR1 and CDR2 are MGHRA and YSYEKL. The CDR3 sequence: CASSQDGGTGAEAFF. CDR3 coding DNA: TGCGCCAGCAGCCAAGATGGTGGGACAGGGGCTGAAGCTTTCTTT.

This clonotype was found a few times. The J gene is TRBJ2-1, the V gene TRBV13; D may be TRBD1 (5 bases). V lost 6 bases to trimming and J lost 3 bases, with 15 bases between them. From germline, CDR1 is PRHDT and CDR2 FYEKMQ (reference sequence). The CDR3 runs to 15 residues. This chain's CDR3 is CASSSRGLGYNEQFF. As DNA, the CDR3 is TGTGCCAGCAGTTCAAGGGGTTTAGGCTACAATGAGCAGTTCTTC.